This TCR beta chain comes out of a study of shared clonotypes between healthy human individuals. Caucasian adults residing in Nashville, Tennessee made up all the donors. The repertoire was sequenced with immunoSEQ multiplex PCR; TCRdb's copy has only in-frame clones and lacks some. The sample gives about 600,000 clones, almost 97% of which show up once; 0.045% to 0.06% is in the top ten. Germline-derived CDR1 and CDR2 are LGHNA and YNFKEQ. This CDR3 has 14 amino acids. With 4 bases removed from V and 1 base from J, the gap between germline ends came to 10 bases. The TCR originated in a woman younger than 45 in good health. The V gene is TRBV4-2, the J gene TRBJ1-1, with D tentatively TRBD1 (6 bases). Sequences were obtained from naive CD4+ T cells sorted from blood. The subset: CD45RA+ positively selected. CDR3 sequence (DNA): TGTGCCAGCAGCCTCGAGACAGGGAACACTGAAGCTTTCTTT. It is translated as CASSLETGNTEAFF.